Listed below are T cell receptor beta chains from one sample, sequenced in a study of T-cell memory formation after mild COVID-19. One entry per CDR3 protein results from TCRdb running MiXCR on the 5' RACE reads. The table shows about 320,000 distinct CDR3 sequences, with roughly an eighth occurring only once. Sequencing was done on a sample of PBMCs or a T cell subset sorted from them (not recorded which). These TCRs come from a man aged 18 to 29 who had mild COVID-19 (a few samples of this study predate the infection). Cell type and time point are not known. The CDR3 runs from the conserved cysteine through the conserved F or W. Each record gives: J gene, clone size, V gene, CDR3 protein. Clone size is given for some rows only: seen once, a few or many times, or a class if the clone is expanded.

>TRBJ2-2|few|TRBV6-4
CSGGTSTGELFF
>TRBJ1-1|few|TRBV10-1
CANRGGGTEAFF
>TRBJ1-2|NA|TRBV16
CASSQEGADYGYTF
>TRBJ1-4|NA|TRBV18
CASSPPAGNEKLFF
>TRBJ1-4|few|TRBV4-1
CASSQDFRGGTNEKLFF
>TRBJ2-2|NA|TRBV6-1
CASSEASGGPSGLGELFF
>TRBJ2-7|NA|TRBV6-2/TRBV6-3
CASRGLAAAYEQYF
>TRBJ1-6|few|TRBV6-5
CASSYMGTGGSDSPLHF
>TRBJ1-4|few|TRBV15
CATSRGGTVNEKLFF
>TRBJ2-7|NA|TRBV4-3
CASSQVRGGAYEQYF
>TRBJ2-5|many|TRBV5-1
CASSTGLAPETQYF
>TRBJ2-6|few|TRBV27
CASSFGQDSGANVLTF
>TRBJ1-2|NA|TRBV4-1
CASSQDSQGLGYTF
>TRBJ2-5|NA|TRBV5-1
CASSNGNQETQYF
>TRBJ2-3|NA|TRBV12-3/TRBV12-4
CASSLQLSSTDTQYF
>TRBJ1-1|NA|TRBV27
CASSLGRQLEAFF
>TRBJ1-1|few|TRBV5-6
CASSLGRLGTEAFF
>TRBJ1-1|NA|TRBV9
CASSSRQSNTEAFF
>TRBJ1-1|few|TRBV6-2/TRBV6-3
CASSYPGVRLNTEAFF
>TRBJ2-7|NA|TRBV7-2
CASSWARGPSYEQYF
>TRBJ2-7|few|TRBV15
CATSRERGRARQYF
>TRBJ2-3|few|TRBV20-1
CSAIGTGLTDTQYF
>TRBJ2-5|few|TRBV7-2
CASTSPPFEETQYF
>TRBJ2-7|NA|TRBV19
CARCPQGTYEQYF
>TRBJ2-2|NA|TRBV15
CATSRWAGGQSTGELFF
>TRBJ2-2|NA|TRBV6-7
CASRSGQPTGELFF
>TRBJ2-3|few|TRBV5-1
CASSFTSGGTDTQYF